These T cell receptor beta chains were read from a single sample in a study of vaccination effects on CD4 cells after COVID-19. These TCRs are of unknown antigen specificity. The protocol was immunoSEQ multiplex PCR, while the TCRdb copy is restricted to in-frame clones and leaves out a portion. The top ten clones hold around 23% of a sample with about 24,000 clones, roughly 73% of them seen once. The input for sequencing was CD4+ T cells from PBMCs cultured with HCoV-NL63 spike peptides, taken after COVID-19 vaccination. These receptors were collected from a human donor who received a COVID-19 vaccine. The CDR3 runs from the conserved cysteine through the conserved F or W. D genes are given only for firm matches. Clone size, where shown, is once, few, many, or a class for clones that have expanded.

.,.,TRBV2,TRBJ1-3,CASRYNPGNTIYF,TGTGCCAGCAGATATAATCCAGGAAACACCATATATTTT
few,.,TRBV5-6,TRBJ2-1,CASSLSLGSGVEQFF,TGTGCCAGCAGCCTCAGTCTGGGGAGTGGCGTTGAGCAGTTCTTC
.,.,TRBV10-3,TRBJ1-1,CAISESATEAFF,TGTGCCATCAGTGAGTCAGCTACTGAAGCTTTCTTT
.,.,TRBV7-2,TRBJ1-1,CASSLDLGTEAFF,TGTGCCAGCAGCTTAGACCTGGGGACTGAAGCTTTCTTT
once,.,TRBV5-4,TRBJ2-2,CASSLIGAGNTGELFF,TGTGCCAGCAGCTTGATTGGGGCGGGGAACACCGGGGAGCTGTTTTTT
.,TRBD1,TRBV4-3,TRBJ1-2,CASSQDHRGMDGYGYTF,TGCGCCAGCAGCCAAGATCACAGGGGAATGGATGGCTATGGCTACACCTTC
once,TRBD2,TRBV5-4,TRBJ2-1,CASSSLAGGRNEQFF,TGTGCCAGCAGCTCTTTAGCGGGGGGCAGGAATGAGCAGTTCTTC
few,.,TRBV4-2,TRBJ2-2,CASSHTRGDTGELFF,TGTGCCAGCAGCCACACGAGGGGGGACACCGGGGAGCTGTTTTTT
.,TRBD1,TRBV9,TRBJ1-1,CASNHGPGQGGTEAFF,TGTGCCAGCAACCACGGACCGGGACAGGGAGGTACTGAAGCTTTCTTT
.,.,TRBV5-8,TRBJ1-4,CASSFRPGEKLFF,TGTGCCAGCAGCTTCAGACCGGGCGAAAAACTGTTTTTT
.,TRBD2,TRBV7-9,TRBJ2-2,CASSSSGRGGTGELFF,TGTGCCAGCAGCTCTAGCGGGAGAGGCGGCACCGGGGAGCTGTTTTTT